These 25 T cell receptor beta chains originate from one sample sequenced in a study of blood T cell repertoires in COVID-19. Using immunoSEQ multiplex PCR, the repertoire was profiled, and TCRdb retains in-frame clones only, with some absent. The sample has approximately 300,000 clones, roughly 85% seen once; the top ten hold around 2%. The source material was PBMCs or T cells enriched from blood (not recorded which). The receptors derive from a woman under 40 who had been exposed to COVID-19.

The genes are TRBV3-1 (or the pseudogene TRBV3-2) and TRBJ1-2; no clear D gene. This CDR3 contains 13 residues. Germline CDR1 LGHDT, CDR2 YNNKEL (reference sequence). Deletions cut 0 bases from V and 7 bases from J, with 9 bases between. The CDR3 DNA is TGTGCCAGCAGCCAAGAAAGGGCGGGTGGCTACACCTTC. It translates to CASSQERAGGYTF.

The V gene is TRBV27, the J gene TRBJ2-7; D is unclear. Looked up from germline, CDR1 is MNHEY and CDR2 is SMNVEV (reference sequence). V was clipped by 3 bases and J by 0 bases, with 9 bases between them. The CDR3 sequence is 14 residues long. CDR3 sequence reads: CASSFHSSSYEQYF. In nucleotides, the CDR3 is TGTGCCAGCAGTTTCCACAGTTCCTCCTACGAGCAGTACTTC.

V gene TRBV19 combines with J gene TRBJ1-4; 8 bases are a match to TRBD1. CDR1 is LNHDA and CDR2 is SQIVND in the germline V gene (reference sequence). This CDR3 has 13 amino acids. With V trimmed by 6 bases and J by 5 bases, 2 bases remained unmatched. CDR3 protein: CASRPGGNEKLFF. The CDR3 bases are TGTGCCAGTAGACCAGGGGGCAATGAAAAACTGTTTTTT.

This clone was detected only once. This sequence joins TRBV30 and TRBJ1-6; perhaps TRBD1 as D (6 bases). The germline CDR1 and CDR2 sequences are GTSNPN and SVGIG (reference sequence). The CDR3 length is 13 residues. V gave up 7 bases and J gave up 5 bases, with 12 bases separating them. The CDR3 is CASSDRHNSPLHF. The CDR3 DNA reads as TGTGCCTCTTCCGACAGGCATAATTCACCCCTCCACTTT.

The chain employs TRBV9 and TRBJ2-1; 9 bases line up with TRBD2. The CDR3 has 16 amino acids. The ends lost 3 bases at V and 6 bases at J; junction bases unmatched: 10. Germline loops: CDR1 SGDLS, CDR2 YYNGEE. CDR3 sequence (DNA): TGTGCCAGCAGCGAAGAGGGCGGGAGGGCCTTCAATGAGCAGTTCTTC. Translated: CASSEEGGRAFNEQFF.

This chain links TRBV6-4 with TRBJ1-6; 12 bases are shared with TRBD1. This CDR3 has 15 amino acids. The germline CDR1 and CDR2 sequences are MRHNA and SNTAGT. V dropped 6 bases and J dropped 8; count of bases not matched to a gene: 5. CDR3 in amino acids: CASRNGTGGDSPLHF. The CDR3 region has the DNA TGTGCCAGCAGAAACGGGACAGGGGGCGATTCACCCCTCCACTTT.

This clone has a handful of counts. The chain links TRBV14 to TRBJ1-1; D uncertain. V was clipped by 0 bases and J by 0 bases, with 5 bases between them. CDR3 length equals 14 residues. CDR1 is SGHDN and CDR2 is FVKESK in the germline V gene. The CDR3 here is CASSQDRVNTEAFF. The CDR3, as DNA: TGTGCCAGCAGCCAAGATCGCGTGAACACTGAAGCTTTCTTT. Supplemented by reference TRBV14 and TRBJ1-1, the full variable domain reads EAGVTQFPSHSVIEKGQTVTLRCDPISGHDNLYWYRRVMGKEIKFLLHFVKESKQDESGMPNNRFLAERTGGTYSTLKVQPAELEDSGVYFCASSQDRVNTEAFFGQGTRLTVV.

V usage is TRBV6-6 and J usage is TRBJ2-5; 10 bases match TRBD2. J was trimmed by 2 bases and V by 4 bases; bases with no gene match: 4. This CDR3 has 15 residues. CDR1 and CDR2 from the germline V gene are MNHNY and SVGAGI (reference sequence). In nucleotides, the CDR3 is TGTGCCAGCAGTTGGACTAGCGGCCATCAAGAGACCCAGTACTTC. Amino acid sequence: CASSWTSGHQETQYF.

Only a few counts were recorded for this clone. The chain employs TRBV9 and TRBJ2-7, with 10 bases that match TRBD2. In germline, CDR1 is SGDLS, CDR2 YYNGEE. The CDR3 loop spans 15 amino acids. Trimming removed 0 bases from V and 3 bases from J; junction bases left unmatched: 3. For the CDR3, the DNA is TGTGCCAGCAGCGTAGGCGGGACTAGCGTCTACGAGCAGTACTTC. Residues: CASSVGGTSVYEQYF.

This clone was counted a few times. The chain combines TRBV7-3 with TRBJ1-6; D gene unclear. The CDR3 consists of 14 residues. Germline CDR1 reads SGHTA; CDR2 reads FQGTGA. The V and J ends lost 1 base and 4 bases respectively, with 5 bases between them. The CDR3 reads CASSLNGYNSPLHF. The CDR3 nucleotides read TGTGCCAGCAGCTTAAACGGGTATAATTCACCCCTCCACTTT.

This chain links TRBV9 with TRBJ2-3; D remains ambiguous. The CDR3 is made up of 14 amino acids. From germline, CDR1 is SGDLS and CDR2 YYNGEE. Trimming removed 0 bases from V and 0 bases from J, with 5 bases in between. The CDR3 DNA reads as TGTGCCAGCAGCGTAGCGTCCAGCACAGATACGCAGTATTTT. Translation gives CASSVASSTDTQYF. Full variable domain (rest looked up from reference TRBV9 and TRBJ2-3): DSGVTQTPKHLITATGQRVTLRCSPRSGDLSVYWYQQSLDQGLQFLIQYYNGEERAKGNILERFSAQQFPDLHSELNLSSLELGDSALYFCASSVASSTDTQYFGPGTRLTVL.

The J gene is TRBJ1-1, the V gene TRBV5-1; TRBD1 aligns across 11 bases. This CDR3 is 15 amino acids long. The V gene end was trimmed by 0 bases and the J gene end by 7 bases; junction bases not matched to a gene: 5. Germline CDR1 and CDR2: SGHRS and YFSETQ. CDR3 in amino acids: CASSLDGQGANEAFF. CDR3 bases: TGCGCCAGCAGCTTGGACGGACAGGGGGCCAATGAAGCTTTCTTT.

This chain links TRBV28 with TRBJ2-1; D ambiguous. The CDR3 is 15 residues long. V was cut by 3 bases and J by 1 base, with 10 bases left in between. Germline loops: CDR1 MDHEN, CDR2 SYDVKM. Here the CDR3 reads CASSFYAQSYNEQFF. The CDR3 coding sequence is TGTGCCAGCAGTTTTTATGCCCAGTCCTACAATGAGCAGTTCTTC.

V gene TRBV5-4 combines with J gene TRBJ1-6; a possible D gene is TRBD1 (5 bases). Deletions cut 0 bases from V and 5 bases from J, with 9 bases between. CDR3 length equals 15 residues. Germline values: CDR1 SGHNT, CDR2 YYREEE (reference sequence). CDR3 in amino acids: CASSLDSGNNSPLHF. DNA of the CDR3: TGTGCCAGCAGCTTGGACTCAGGGAATAATTCACCCCTCCACTTT.

The CDR3 sequence is CASSQDREGSPLHF. The CDR3 DNA sequence: TGTGCCAGCAGCCAGGACAGGGAGGGTTCACCCCTCCACTTT. The V and J genes are TRBV7-9 and TRBJ1-6, with 8 positions matching TRBD1. This CDR3 is built from 14 residues. Trimming took 5 bases from V and 9 from J; bases not matched to a gene: 6. Per germline, CDR1 SEHNR and CDR2 FQNEAQ (reference sequence). Full variable domain (outside the CDR3, taken from reference TRBV7-9 and TRBJ1-6): DTGVSQNPRHKITKRGQNVTFRCDPISEHNRLYWYRQTLGQGPEFLTYFQNEAQLEKSRLLSDRFSAERPKGSFSTLEIQRTEQGDSAMYLCASSQDREGSPLHFGNGTRLTVT.

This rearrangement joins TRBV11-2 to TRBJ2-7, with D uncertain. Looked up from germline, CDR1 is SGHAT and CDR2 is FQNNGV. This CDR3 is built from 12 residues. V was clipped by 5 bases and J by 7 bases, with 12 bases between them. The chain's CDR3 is CASSRLLGEQYF. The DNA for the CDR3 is TGTGCCAGCAGCCGACTTCTCGGTGAGCAGTACTTC.

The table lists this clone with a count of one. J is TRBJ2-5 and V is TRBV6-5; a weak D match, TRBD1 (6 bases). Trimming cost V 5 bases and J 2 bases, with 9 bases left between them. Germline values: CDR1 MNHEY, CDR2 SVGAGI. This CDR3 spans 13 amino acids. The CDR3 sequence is CASSRGQQETQYF. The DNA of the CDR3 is TGTGCCAGCAGTCGTGGACAGCAAGAGACCCAGTACTTC.

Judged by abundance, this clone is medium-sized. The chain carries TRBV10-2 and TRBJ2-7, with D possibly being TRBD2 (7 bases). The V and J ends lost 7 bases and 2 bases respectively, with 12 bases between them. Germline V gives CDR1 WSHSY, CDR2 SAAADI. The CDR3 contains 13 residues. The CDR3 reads CASKGGGPYEQYF. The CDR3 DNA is TGCGCCAGCAAGGGGGGGGGCCCCTACGAGCAGTACTTC.

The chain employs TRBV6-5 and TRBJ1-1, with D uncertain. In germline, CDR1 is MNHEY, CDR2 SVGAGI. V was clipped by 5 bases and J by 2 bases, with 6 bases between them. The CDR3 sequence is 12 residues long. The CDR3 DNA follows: TGTGCCAGCAGTACTCCTAACACTGAAGCTTTCTTT. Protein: CASSTPNTEAFF.

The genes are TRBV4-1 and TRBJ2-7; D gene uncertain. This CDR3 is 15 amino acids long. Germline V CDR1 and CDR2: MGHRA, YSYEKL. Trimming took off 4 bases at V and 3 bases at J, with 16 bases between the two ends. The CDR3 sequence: CASSPDWATVYEQYF. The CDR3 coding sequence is TGCGCCAGCAGCCCCGATTGGGCGACGGTCTACGAGCAGTACTTC.

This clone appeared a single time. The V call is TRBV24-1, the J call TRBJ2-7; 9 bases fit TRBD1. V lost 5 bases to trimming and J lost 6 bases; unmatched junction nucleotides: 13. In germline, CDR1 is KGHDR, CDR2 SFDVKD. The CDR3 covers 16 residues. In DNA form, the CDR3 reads TGTGCCACCAGTGCCCCCGCCGGGACAGGGAGCGGCGAGCAGTACTTC. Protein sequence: CATSAPAGTGSGEQYF.

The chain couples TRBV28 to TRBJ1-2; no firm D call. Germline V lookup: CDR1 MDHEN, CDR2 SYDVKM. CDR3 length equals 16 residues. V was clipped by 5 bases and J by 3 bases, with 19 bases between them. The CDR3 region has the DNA TGTGCCAGCAGTGCCTACGCTTCGGGAATCCACTATGGCTACACCTTC. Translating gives CASSAYASGIHYGYTF.

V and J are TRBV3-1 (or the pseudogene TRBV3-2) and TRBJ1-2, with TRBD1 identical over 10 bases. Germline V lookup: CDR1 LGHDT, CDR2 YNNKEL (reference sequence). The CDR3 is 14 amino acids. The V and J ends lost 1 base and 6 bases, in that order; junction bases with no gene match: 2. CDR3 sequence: CASSQGTGGHGYTF. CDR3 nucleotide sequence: TGTGCCAGCAGCCAAGGGACAGGGGGGCATGGCTACACCTTC.

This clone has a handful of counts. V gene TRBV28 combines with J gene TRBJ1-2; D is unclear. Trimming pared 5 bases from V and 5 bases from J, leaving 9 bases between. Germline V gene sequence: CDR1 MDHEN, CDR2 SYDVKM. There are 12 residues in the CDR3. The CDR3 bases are TGTGCCAGCAGTCAGAAGCGATATGGCTACACCTTC. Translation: CASSQKRYGYTF.

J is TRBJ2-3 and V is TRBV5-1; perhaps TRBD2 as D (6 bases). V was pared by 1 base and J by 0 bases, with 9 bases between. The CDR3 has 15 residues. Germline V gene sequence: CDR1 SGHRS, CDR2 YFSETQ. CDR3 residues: CASSLSRGSTDTQYF. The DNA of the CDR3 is TGCGCCAGCAGCTTGTCTCGGGGGAGCACAGATACGCAGTATTTT. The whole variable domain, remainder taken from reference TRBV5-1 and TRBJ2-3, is KAGVTQTPRYLIKTRGQQVTLSCSPISGHRSVSWYQQTPGQGLQFLFEYFSETQRNKGNFPGRFSGRQFSNSRSEMNVSTLELGDSALYLCASSLSRGSTDTQYFGPGTRLTVL.